This T cell receptor beta chain was captured by sequencing in a study of CD8+CD57+ T cells in acquired aplastic anemia. Study-level background: The DNA of sorted CD4+ and CD8+ cells averaged 3.2 ug. Whole-study results and caveats: Sharing between patients and controls was observed for around 27 CD8+ CDR3 sequences.

This clonotype was detected many times. Its specificity is not known. A junction boundary mismatches the germline segment, possibly from a read error. Germline CDR1 is SGHRS and CDR2 is YFSETQ. This CDR3 spans 13 amino acids. Genomic DNA acted as the template from which TCR beta VDJ combination and CDR3 sequence profiling were carried out. TCRdb re-called the reads with MiXCR, one entry per CDR3 protein. Counted here are just over 400,000 distinct CDR3 sequences, 55% to 70% occurring once; the ten biggest clones make up approximately 3.8%. The chain uses TRBV5-1 and TRBJ1-5; D ambiguous. Source material: sorted CD4+, CD8+, or CD8+CD57+ T cells (not recorded which) from PBMCs. This TCR derives from a human donor in good health, serving as a control. CDR3 amino acids: CASSLGSNQPQHF. CDR3 nucleotides: TGTGCCAGCAGTCTGGGGAGCAATCAGCCCCAGCATTTT.